Here is one T cell receptor beta chain with its context. Everyone who donated was a Caucasian adult who lived in Nashville, Tennessee. Here immunoSEQ multiplex PCR was the method, and the copy in TCRdb shows in-frame clones only, minus some. The table has millions of clones, 85% to 95% seen once. Germline V lookup: CDR1 MGHRA, CDR2 YSYEKL. With 0 bases removed from V and 4 bases from J, the gap between germline ends came to 16 bases. This CDR3 has 17 amino acids. The sample is drawn from a study of shared clonotypes between healthy human individuals. Source material: naive CD4+ T cells from PBMCs. Subset reported: CD45RA+ positively selected. This receptor was taken from a man younger than 35 in good health. Some clones in this sample may be carry-over from other donors' samples. The rearrangement joins TRBV4-1 to TRBJ1-5; no definite D call. The CDR3 loop reads CASSQEVGGSLNQPQHF. DNA of the CDR3: TGCGCCAGCAGCCAAGAGGTGGGCGGCTCCCTAAATCAGCCCCAGCATTTT.